This T cell receptor (beta chain) was documented in a study of PD-L1 blockade in urothelial cancer. The wider study: Atezolizumab 1,200 mg was given intravenously every 3 weeks, starting 2014. Each patient had 0 to 3 earlier chemotherapy regimens. Blood was tested 3 weeks (second dose) and 6 weeks into treatment.

Some clones are missing from TCRdb's copy, which holds only in-frame ones; the method was immunoSEQ multiplex PCR. In the table there are 120,000 or so clones, more than 70% of which are singletons. Trimming stripped 5 bases from V and 1 base from J, with 8 bases between. Germline V gives CDR1 MNHNS, CDR2 SASEGT. This CDR3 region has 13 residues. The time point denotes: peripheral blood 6 weeks after treatment start. Source: PBMCs, taken around atezolizumab (anti-PD-L1) treatment. The receptor was isolated from a middle-aged man with urothelial cancer. The V call is TRBV6-1, the J call TRBJ1-1; D remains ambiguous. CDR3 residues: CASSSGENTEAFF. CDR3 bases: TGTGCCAGCAGTTCTGGAGAGAACACTGAAGCTTTCTTT.